Listed here is a single TCR beta chain. CDR1 is SGHTA, CDR2 FQGNSA, per germline. The V end lost 1 base, the J end lost 8 bases, and 9 bases lay between the germline ends. This CDR3 is built from 13 residues. This sample is drawn from a study of blood T cell repertoires in COVID-19. In the study overall: COVID-19 samples from acute and convalescent phases originated in the United States, Italy and Spain.

Each participant's cohort was designated according to participant-reported clinical history. Recovery meant two consecutive negative NP/OP PCR tests, professional clearance, or resolved symptoms. As handled by the study authors: Nucleated cell counts were estimated from reference gene primer amplification. Here immunoSEQ multiplex PCR was the method, and the copy in TCRdb shows in-frame clones only, minus some. V and J calls and clone size are copied from that table; D and trimming were computed from the DNA. The data show 150,000 to 200,000 clones, 80% to 85% seen once. The rearrangement links TRBV7-2 to TRBJ2-1; weak D call: TRBD1 (5 bases). The clonotype comes from a middle-aged man who had recovered from COVID-19. The sequencing sample was made of PBMCs or T cells enriched from blood (not recorded which). CDR3 amino acids: CASSLDRIHEQFF. In nucleotides, the CDR3 is TGTGCCAGCAGCTTAGACAGGATCCATGAGCAGTTCTTC.